The 11 T cell receptor beta chains below come from one sample, sequenced in a study of T cell repertoires in cytomegalovirus infection. Using its own MiXCR run on the reads, TCRdb lists one record per CDR3 protein. There are 900,000 to 950,000 distinct CDR3 sequences in the sample; around 30% occur only once, and over 11% lies in the top ten. No antigen has been identified for these receptors. Sequences were derived from cultured CD8+ T cells from PBMCs, sampled from culture after CMV antigen stimulation. These receptors all come from a human donor in good health (CMV status not recorded). Some clones in this sample may be carry-over from other donors' samples.

This clonotype was recorded many times. The rearrangement joins TRBV12-3 or TRBV12-4 to TRBJ2-7; 9 positions match TRBD2. The V segment lost 5 bases and the J segment 7 bases; nucleotides outside the gene matches: 15. CDR3 length: 16 amino acids. The CDR3: CASSPPGLALRGEQYF. The CDR3 coding sequence is TGTGCCAGCAGTCCCCCCGGACTAGCGCTGAGGGGTGAGCAGTACTTC.

This chain joins TRBV12-5 and TRBJ2-1; 7 positions match TRBD2. With V trimmed by 4 bases and J by 0 bases, 6 bases remained unmatched. CDR1 is LGHNT, CDR2 FRNRAP, per germline. The CDR3 has 16 amino acids. CDR3 in amino acids: CASGSLGGGSYNEQFF. CDR3 DNA sequence: TGTGCTAGTGGTTCCCTGGGGGGGGGCTCCTACAATGAGCAGTTCTTC. The full variable domain, completed using reference TRBV12-5 and TRBJ2-1, is DARVTQTPRHKVTEMGQEVTMRCQPILGHNTVFWYRQTMMQGLELLAYFRNRAPLDDSGMPKDRFSAEMPDATLATLKIQPSEPRDSAVYFCASGSLGGGSYNEQFFGPGTRLTVL.

This clonotype was detected many times. This chain's CDR3 is CASSPLGLGTEAFF. The DNA for the CDR3 is TGTGCCAGCAGCCCGCTTGGCCTTGGGACTGAAGCTTTCTTT. V and J are TRBV7-2 and TRBJ1-1, with no clear D. V was cut by 5 bases and J by 5 bases, with 15 bases left in between. Germline V gene data show CDR1 as SGHTA and CDR2 as FQGNSA. The length of the CDR3 is 14 residues.

V is TRBV6-5 and J is TRBJ1-5; maybe TRBD1 (6 bases). CDR3 length equals 14 residues. V was shortened by 0 bases and J by 7 bases, with 10 bases between the two germline ends. Germline V lookup: CDR1 MNHEY, CDR2 SVGAGI. The CDR3 sequence is CASSYSTGGQPQHF. The DNA of the CDR3 is TGTGCCAGCAGTTACTCGACAGGCGGGCAGCCCCAGCATTTT.

This clonotype was observed a handful of times. The chain employs TRBV6-5 and TRBJ1-2; 9 bases match TRBD1. The CDR3 is made up of 15 amino acids. Germline V lookup: CDR1 MNHEY, CDR2 SVGAGI. Losses at the gene ends were 6 bases for V and 4 bases for J; bases not matched to a gene: 9. Here the CDR3 reads CASSINRGLGYGYTF. The CDR3 nucleotides read TGTGCCAGCAGCATTAACAGGGGGCTCGGCTATGGCTACACCTTC.

V and J are TRBV6-6 and TRBJ2-7, with TRBD2 identical over 8 bases. Germline lookup yields CDR1 MNHNY and CDR2 SVGAGI (reference sequence). Trimming removed 2 bases from V and 3 bases from J; junction bases left unmatched: 3. This CDR3 contains 14 residues. The CDR3 spells CASSYRGGIYEQYV. The CDR3 DNA follows: TGTGCCAGCAGTTACCGGGGGGGCATCTACGAGCAGTACGTC.

This clonotype was observed a few times. CDR3: CASSLRGVYGSPLHF. The CDR3 region has the DNA TGTGCCAGCAGCTTAAGGGGAGTCTATGGTTCACCCCTCCACTTT. V usage is TRBV7-3 and J usage is TRBJ1-6; D ambiguous. Trimming took 1 base from V and 9 from J, leaving 13 bases between them. CDR1 and CDR2 from the germline V gene are SGHTA and FQGTGA. The CDR3 extends over 15 amino acids.

This clonotype has only a few counts. J is TRBJ2-5 and V is TRBV7-9; 9 nucleotides match TRBD1. This CDR3 has 14 residues. Germline loops: CDR1 SEHNR, CDR2 FQNEAQ (reference sequence). V was pared by 9 bases and J by 2 bases, with 7 bases of the junction left unmatched. Here the CDR3 DNA reads TGTGCCAGTTCTGGGACAGGGAGGCAAGAGACCCAGTACTTC. Protein: CASSGTGRQETQYF.

The chain has TRBV9 and TRBJ2-6, with D unclear. The CDR3 length is 15 residues. With 1 base removed from V and 1 base from J, the gap between germline ends came to 6 bases. Germline V gives CDR1 SGDLS, CDR2 YYNGEE. CDR3 sequence (DNA): TGTGCCAGCAGCGTATCCGAATCTGGGGCCAACGTCCTGACTTTC. Protein product: CASSVSESGANVLTF.

CDR3 sequence: CASSRGGSNTIYF. CDR3 sequence (DNA): TGTGCCAGCAGTAGGGGTGGGTCAAACACCATATATTTT. The genes are TRBV27 and TRBJ1-3, with D maybe TRBD1 (5 bases). Trimming shortened V by 5 bases and J by 6 bases, and 11 bases separated the two germline ends. The CDR3 length is 13 residues. CDR1 is MNHEY and CDR2 is SMNVEV in the germline V gene (reference sequence).

The chain recombines TRBV12-3 or TRBV12-4 with TRBJ2-5; no firm D call. The V end lost 3 bases, the J end lost 1 base, and 9 bases lay between the germline ends. The CDR3 spans 14 residues. The CDR3 region is CASSFRPAQETQYF. In DNA form, the CDR3 reads TGTGCCAGCAGTTTTCGTCCGGCCCAAGAGACCCAGTACTTC.